The 14 T cell receptor beta chains presented below share a single source sample, sequenced in a study of cytomegalovirus exposure and HLA in healthy donors. Primers included in the PCR were 60 Vbeta and 13 Jbeta primers. Generated by immunoSEQ multiplex PCR, the TCRdb table keeps only in-frame clones and is missing some. The sample holds under 300,000 clones; just under 85% are singletons and the top ten take 1.5% to 2.5%. Sequenced sample: PBMCs. These receptors were collected from a woman aged 40 to 50 in good health and CMV-seropositive.

The chain employs TRBV10-3 and TRBJ1-5, with 9 nucleotides matching TRBD1. The trim removed 1 base at V and 9 bases at J, leaving 4 bases unmatched. Germline V gene data show CDR1 as ENHRY and CDR2 as SYGVKD. The CDR3 consists of 14 residues. This CDR3 is CAISEFTGGRPQHF. The CDR3 coding sequence is TGTGCCATCAGTGAGTTCACAGGGGGCCGGCCCCAGCATTTT.

The chain couples TRBV19 to TRBJ1-2, with unresolved D. This CDR3 contains 13 residues. V was pared by 5 bases and J by 4 bases, with 11 bases between. Germline V gene lookup returns CDR1 LNHDA and CDR2 SQIVND (reference sequence). Here the CDR3 DNA reads TGTGCCAGTAGTTTTAGTACTACCTATGGCTACACCTTC. This encodes CASSFSTTYGYTF.

On this clone: Given the absence of the conserved phenylalanine or tryptophan at the CDR3 end, a read error is likely. The limits of the CDR3 on the DNA are not certain, so only TCRdb's listed CDR3 is given. This chain's CDR3 is CASGLVPTGAALY. The chain has TRBV12-5 and TRBJ2-7; the table's D call of TRBD1 was not tested on the DNA. CDR1 LGHNT and CDR2 FRNRAP come from the germline V gene. From its first to its last residue, the CDR3 has 13 amino acids.

This chain joins TRBV20-1 and TRBJ1-1; D uncertain. CDR3 length: 11 amino acids. The germline V gene encodes CDR1 DFQATT and CDR2 SNEGSKA (reference sequence). The CDR3 DNA reads TGCAGACTCGCTGCGAACACTGAAGCTTTCTTT. This encodes CRLAANTEAFF.

This clone was seen only a few times. The rearrangement joins TRBV5-4 to TRBJ1-1; 9 nucleotides agree with TRBD1. The V gene end was trimmed by 7 bases and the J gene end by 4 bases; junction bases not matched to a gene: 5. Germline lookup yields CDR1 SGHNT and CDR2 YYREEE (reference sequence). The CDR3 covers 13 residues. The CDR3 DNA sequence: TGTGCCAGCTTTGACAGGGGGAGCACTGAAGCTTTCTTT. As protein: CASFDRGSTEAFF.

The chain uses TRBV7-2 and TRBJ2-3; TRBD2 aligns across 10 bases. The CDR3 loop spans 16 amino acids. The V segment lost 0 bases and the J segment 3 bases; nucleotides outside the gene matches: 3. Per the germline V gene, CDR1 is SGHTA and CDR2 is FQGNSA. DNA for the CDR3: TGTGCCAGCAGCTTAGCGTCTAGCGGGGGAACAGATACGCAGTATTTT. Translated: CASSLASSGGTDTQYF.

This clone was observed a few times. V is TRBV28 and J is TRBJ2-3; D may be TRBD2 (6 bases). The CDR3 runs 13 residues. Trimming took off 10 bases at V and 5 bases at J, with 16 bases between the two ends. Germline values: CDR1 MDHEN, CDR2 SYDVKM. CDR3 nucleotides: TGTGCCACACGGGAGCCCGTGAAAGATACGCAGTATTTT. Translating it yields CATREPVKDTQYF.

This sequence joins TRBV11-2 and TRBJ2-2; D might be TRBD1 (6 bases). CDR3 length: 14 residues. CDR1 is SGHAT, CDR2 FQNNGV, per germline. With 0 bases removed from V and 5 bases from J, the gap between germline ends came to 7 bases. CDR3 bases: TGTGCCAGCAGCTTAGAGGGGGCGACCGGGGAGCTGTTTTTT. Protein: CASSLEGATGELFF.

The chain has TRBV4-1 and TRBJ1-5, with D possibly TRBD1 on 6 matching bases. Germline CDR1 and CDR2: MGHRA and YSYEKL. There are 16 residues in the CDR3. Trimming stripped 1 base from V and 6 bases from J, with 16 bases between. In DNA form, the CDR3 reads TGCGCCAGCAGCCAAGCAACAGGGATGGAAAGTCAGCCCCAGCATTTT. Translating it yields CASSQATGMESQPQHF.

V gene TRBV28 combines with J gene TRBJ1-5; 7 nucleotides align to TRBD1. The CDR3 has 16 amino acids. The V segment lost 10 bases and the J segment 0 bases; nucleotides outside the gene matches: 12. The germline V gene encodes CDR1 MDHEN and CDR2 SYDVKM. CDR3 in amino acids: CATSTGPGYSNQPQHF. The CDR3 nucleotides read TGTGCCACCTCGACAGGGCCTGGGTATAGCAATCAGCCCCAGCATTTT.

This clone showed up just a few times. The V call is TRBV28, the J call TRBJ2-5, with D possibly being TRBD2 (7 bases). CDR1 and CDR2 from the germline V gene are MDHEN and SYDVKM. The CDR3 consists of 15 residues. V was cut by 7 bases and J by 0 bases, with 15 bases left in between. As DNA, the CDR3 is TGTGCCAGCACCCTGGGGGGGGGCGACCAAGAGACCCAGTACTTC. It specifies CASTLGGGDQETQYF.

This chain uses TRBV30 with TRBJ1-5; D gene uncertain. Germline V CDR1 and CDR2: GTSNPN, SVGIG (reference sequence). V lost 0 bases, J lost 2 bases, and 11 bases lay in between. The CDR3 loop spans 15 amino acids. The CDR3 protein is CAWSVLSSGNQPQHF. The CDR3 bases are TGTGCCTGGAGTGTACTTTCCTCGGGCAATCAGCCCCAGCATTTT. The full variable domain, completed using reference TRBV30 and TRBJ1-5, is SQTIHQWPATLVQPVGSPLSLECTVEGTSNPNLYWYRQAAGRGLQLLFYSVGIGQISSEVPQNLSASRPQDRQFILSSKKLLLSDSGFYLCAWSVLSSGNQPQHFGDGTRLSIL.

This chain links TRBV15 with TRBJ2-6, with TRBD1 identical over 11 bases. This CDR3 comprises 16 residues. Germline V gene lookup returns CDR1 LNHNV and CDR2 YYDKDF (reference sequence). V lost 9 bases and J lost 3; bases outside the gene matches: 7. The CDR3 DNA is TGTGCCACGATGGACAGGGGGCTAGGTGGGGCCAACGTCCTGACTTTC. Translated, it gives CATMDRGLGGANVLTF.

In DNA, the CDR3 is TGTGCCAGCAGCGTAGCCCCGGTCCTAGCGGGAGCTCCCGGGGAGCTGTTTTTT. This translates into CASSVAPVLAGAPGELFF. The V gene is TRBV9, the J gene TRBJ2-2; 10 bases fit TRBD2. The germline CDR1 and CDR2 sequences are SGDLS and YYNGEE. This CDR3 region has 18 residues. Losses at the gene ends were 0 bases for V and 6 bases for J; bases not matched to a gene: 11.